A selection of T cell receptor beta chains follows, all from one sample in a study of response to subunit inactivated influenza vaccine. TCRdb fed the RT-PCR reads into MiXCR, producing one record per CDR3 protein. The sample holds 500,000 to 600,000 distinct CDR3 sequences, 13% seen once. Sequencing used PBMCs from blood, obtained roughly 48 days after vaccination. These receptors all stem from a man between 45 and 60 years old who received an inactivated influenza vaccine. Each CDR3 is given with its conserved first and last residue. The D gene is left open where the match is weak.

J: TRBJ2-1
D: TRBD2
V: TRBV4-3
length: 17
CDR3: CASSQDAITSGSFEQFF

J: TRBJ1-1
D: .
V: TRBV12-3/TRBV12-4
length: 14
CDR3: CASRLQIPGTEAFF

J: TRBJ2-1
D: TRBD1
V: TRBV27
length: 17
CDR3: CASSLQGTGSSYNEQFF

J: TRBJ1-1
D: .
V: TRBV20-1
length: 13
CDR3: CSARAPAGSEAFF

J: TRBJ2-6
D: .
V: TRBV5-1
length: 16
CDR3: CASSLVGAVGANVLTF

J: TRBJ2-2
D: .
V: TRBV24-1
length: 8
CDR3: CATGELFF

J: TRBJ2-7
D: TRBD1
V: TRBV2
length: 13
CDR3: CASSEETGREQYF

J: TRBJ2-3
D: .
V: TRBV7-8
length: 17
CDR3: CASILRSSWTSTDTQYF

J: TRBJ2-7
D: .
V: TRBV25-1
length: 15
CDR3: CASSESQIALGEQYF

J: TRBJ2-2
D: .
V: TRBV7-2
length: 14
CDR3: CASSWASNTGELFF

J: TRBJ2-1
D: TRBD2
V: TRBV5-1
length: 22
CDR3: CASSLGNPVLAGPSAIYNEQFF

J: TRBJ2-7
D: TRBD1
V: TRBV20-1
length: 13
CDR3: CSARRQGQYEQYF

J: TRBJ1-1
D: .
V: TRBV12-3/TRBV12-4
length: 14
CDR3: CASRTRGGFPEAFF

J: TRBJ2-1
D: .
V: TRBV20-1
length: 11
CDR3: CSACPTDEQFF

J: TRBJ2-7
D: .
V: TRBV12-3/TRBV12-4
length: 14
CDR3: CASSLSWQGHSQYF

J: TRBJ2-1
D: TRBD2
V: TRBV7-3
length: 18
CDR3: CASSLIASGRSRSNEQFF

J: TRBJ2-3
D: TRBD1
V: TRBV15
length: 14
CDR3: CAIKDRGHTDTQYF

J: TRBJ2-2
D: .
V: TRBV12-3/TRBV12-4
length: 15
CDR3: CASSPRVDLTGELFF

J: TRBJ2-4
D: TRBD2
V: TRBV7-2
length: 16
CDR3: CASSRTPGLAGGIQYF

J: TRBJ2-7
D: TRBD1
V: TRBV28
length: 14
CDR3: CASSFPDRGGEQYF

J: TRBJ2-1
D: TRBD2
V: TRBV12-3/TRBV12-4
length: 13
CDR3: CASSSGGENEQFF

J: TRBJ2-6
D: TRBD1
V: TRBV20-1
length: 16
CDR3: CSASQSQGYGANVLTF

J: TRBJ2-1
D: .
V: TRBV24-1
length: 15
CDR3: CATSVRGAGYNEQFF

J: TRBJ2-1
D: TRBD2
V: TRBV4-1
length: 17
CDR3: CASGQDGAGGAYNEQFF

J: TRBJ2-1
D: .
V: TRBV7-2
length: 15
CDR3: CASSPTGTPYNEQFF

J: TRBJ2-5
D: .
V: TRBV4-1
length: 13
CDR3: CASSQVAVGTQYF

J: TRBJ1-2
D: .
V: TRBV11-2
length: 14
CDR3: CASSLGRLRYGYTF

J: TRBJ2-3
D: .
V: TRBV6-4
length: 14
CDR3: CASSVGTHTDTQYF

J: TRBJ2-6
D: .
V: TRBV7-8
length: 15
CDR3: CASSLTHPGPNVLTF

J: TRBJ2-3
D: .
V: TRBV10-3
length: 12
CDR3: CAISPGADTQYF

J: TRBJ2-2
D: .
V: TRBV5-1
length: 14
CDR3: CASRTQMNTGELFF

J: TRBJ2-2
D: .
V: TRBV7-8
length: 19
CDR3: CASSLALRSLLQNTGELFF

J: TRBJ2-1
D: .
V: TRBV20-1
length: 10
CDR3: CSGKNNEQFF

J: TRBJ2-3
D: TRBD2
V: TRBV20-1
length: 15
CDR3: CSAKGLAGGTDTQYF

J: TRBJ2-7
D: TRBD1
V: TRBV5-1
length: 15
CDR3: CASSLTGGESYEQYF

J: TRBJ1-2
D: .
V: TRBV7-9
length: 12
CDR3: CASSLGGLGYTF

J: TRBJ2-5
D: .
V: TRBV21-1
length: 18
CDR3: CASSKAPTRDRFWETQYF